This is a list of T cell receptor beta chains from one sample in a study of blood T cell repertoires in COVID-19. TCRdb's table, derived via immunoSEQ multiplex PCR, lists solely in-frame clones and lacks some. The sample has a few hundred thousand clones; around four fifths are singletons. The sequencing input was peripheral blood. The receptors stem from a man between 60 and 75 years old with acute or convalescent COVID-19. Each CDR3 is given with its conserved first and last residue. D genes are given only for firm matches. Part of the rows lack a size; the others show once, few, many or a class for expanded clones.

abundance: .
j_gene: TRBJ2-1
d_gene: TRBD2
v_gene: TRBV30
CDR3aa: CAWSVSAGTSGGAQFF
CDR3nt: TGTGCCTGGAGTGTCTCCGCCGGGACTAGCGGGGGGGCCCAGTTCTTC

abundance: few
j_gene: TRBJ2-7
d_gene: .
v_gene: TRBV7-2
CDR3aa: CASSLVRDSSYEQYF
CDR3nt: TGTGCCAGCAGCTTAGTGCGGGACAGCTCCTACGAGCAGTACTTC

abundance: .
j_gene: TRBJ1-1
d_gene: TRBD1
v_gene: TRBV29-1
CDR3aa: CYSRDRATEAFF
CDR3nt: TGCTACTCCCGGGACAGGGCCACTGAAGCTTTCTTT

abundance: .
j_gene: TRBJ1-4
d_gene: .
v_gene: TRBV3-1/TRBV3-2
CDR3aa: CASSQGVIGNEKLFF
CDR3nt: TGTGCCAGCAGCCAAGGAGTTATCGGTAATGAAAAACTGTTTTTT

abundance: many
j_gene: TRBJ1-5
d_gene: .
v_gene: TRBV10-1
CDR3aa: CACNPSFGNQPQHF
CDR3nt: TGCGCCTGCAATCCCAGTTTTGGCAATCAGCCCCAGCATTTT

abundance: .
j_gene: TRBJ1-4
d_gene: .
v_gene: TRBV27
CDR3aa: CASIPLGRRRYYSNEKLFF
CDR3nt: TGTGCCAGCATTCCTCTCGGGAGACGGAGGTACTATTCTAATGAAAAACTGTTTTTT

abundance: .
j_gene: TRBJ2-7
d_gene: TRBD2
v_gene: TRBV30
CDR3aa: CAWIERGKTYEQYF
CDR3nt: TGTGCCTGGATCGAGCGGGGGAAAACCTACGAGCAGTACTTC

abundance: once
j_gene: TRBJ1-2
d_gene: TRBD1
v_gene: TRBV3-1/TRBV3-2
CDR3aa: CASSLHGQGASYGYTF
CDR3nt: TGTGCCAGCAGTCTGCACGGACAGGGGGCAAGTTATGGCTACACCTTC

abundance: once
j_gene: TRBJ2-2
d_gene: TRBD2
v_gene: TRBV6-6
CDR3aa: CASMGGGAPGELFF
CDR3nt: TGTGCCAGCATGGGCGGGGGGGCCCCCGGGGAGCTGTTTTTT

abundance: .
j_gene: TRBJ2-2
d_gene: .
v_gene: TRBV27
CDR3aa: CASSPPPTTVAGVKTGELFF
CDR3nt: TGTGCCAGCAGTCCCCCACCAACTACAGTAGCAGGGGTCAAGACCGGGGAGCTGTTTTTT

abundance: once
j_gene: TRBJ1-2
d_gene: TRBD1
v_gene: TRBV6-5
CDR3aa: CASSSWDSYGYTF
CDR3nt: TGTGCCAGCAGTTCATGGGACAGCTATGGCTACACCTTC

abundance: .
j_gene: TRBJ2-1
d_gene: TRBD1
v_gene: TRBV28
CDR3aa: CASSLGQWVGNEQFF
CDR3nt: TGTGCCAGCAGTCTGGGACAGTGGGTCGGAAATGAGCAGTTCTTC

abundance: .
j_gene: TRBJ2-2
d_gene: TRBD1
v_gene: TRBV27
CDR3aa: CASSSGTGGIGELFF
CDR3nt: TGTGCCAGCAGTTCTGGGACAGGGGGAATCGGGGAGCTGTTTTTT

abundance: .
j_gene: TRBJ1-4
d_gene: .
v_gene: TRBV5-1
CDR3aa: CASSGGDANEKLFF
CDR3nt: TGCGCCAGCAGCGGGGGGGATGCTAATGAAAAACTGTTTTTT

abundance: .
j_gene: TRBJ1-2
d_gene: .
v_gene: TRBV7-9
CDR3aa: CASAALYGYTF
CDR3nt: TGTGCCAGCGCGGCGCTTTATGGCTACACCTTC

abundance: .
j_gene: TRBJ2-1
d_gene: .
v_gene: TRBV11-2
CDR3aa: CASSLGGVRAEQFF
CDR3nt: TGTGCCAGCAGCTTAGGTGGAGTCAGGGCTGAGCAGTTCTTC

abundance: .
j_gene: TRBJ1-1
d_gene: .
v_gene: TRBV7-6
CDR3aa: CASSVGGSTEAFF
CDR3nt: TGTGCCAGCAGCGTTGGGGGGAGCACTGAAGCTTTCTTT

abundance: .
j_gene: TRBJ2-7
d_gene: TRBD1
v_gene: TRBV5-1
CDR3aa: CASSARDRSYEQYF
CDR3nt: TGCGCCAGCAGCGCCCGGGACAGATCCTACGAGCAGTACTTC

abundance: .
j_gene: TRBJ1-3
d_gene: .
v_gene: TRBV7-2
CDR3aa: CASSLEGLGASAIYF
CDR3nt: TGTGCCAGCAGCTTAGAGGGATTGGGGGCAAGTGCCATATATTTT

abundance: .
j_gene: TRBJ2-7
d_gene: .
v_gene: TRBV6-5
CDR3aa: CASSYAMASTYSEQYF
CDR3nt: TGTGCCAGCAGTTACGCCATGGCTAGCACTTACTCCGAGCAGTACTTC

abundance: .
j_gene: TRBJ2-1
d_gene: TRBD2
v_gene: TRBV9
CDR3aa: CASSVEPSGGNGEQFF
CDR3nt: TGTGCCAGCAGCGTAGAGCCTAGCGGGGGGAACGGTGAGCAGTTCTTC

abundance: .
j_gene: TRBJ2-3
d_gene: .
v_gene: TRBV18
CDR3aa: CASSPQASVTDTQYF
CDR3nt: TGTGCCAGCTCACCACAGGCAAGCGTCACAGATACGCAGTATTTT